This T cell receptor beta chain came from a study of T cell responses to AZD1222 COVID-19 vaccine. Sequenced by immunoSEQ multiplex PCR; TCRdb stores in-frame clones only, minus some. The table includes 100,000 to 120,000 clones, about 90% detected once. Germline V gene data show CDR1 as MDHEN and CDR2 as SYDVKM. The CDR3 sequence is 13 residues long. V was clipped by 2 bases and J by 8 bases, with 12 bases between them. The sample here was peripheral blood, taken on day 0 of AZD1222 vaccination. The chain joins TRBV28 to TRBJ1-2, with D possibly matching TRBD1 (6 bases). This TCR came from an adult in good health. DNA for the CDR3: TGTGCCAGCAGTTTACCGGTGGGGGGCGGCTACACCTTC. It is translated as CASSLPVGGGYTF.